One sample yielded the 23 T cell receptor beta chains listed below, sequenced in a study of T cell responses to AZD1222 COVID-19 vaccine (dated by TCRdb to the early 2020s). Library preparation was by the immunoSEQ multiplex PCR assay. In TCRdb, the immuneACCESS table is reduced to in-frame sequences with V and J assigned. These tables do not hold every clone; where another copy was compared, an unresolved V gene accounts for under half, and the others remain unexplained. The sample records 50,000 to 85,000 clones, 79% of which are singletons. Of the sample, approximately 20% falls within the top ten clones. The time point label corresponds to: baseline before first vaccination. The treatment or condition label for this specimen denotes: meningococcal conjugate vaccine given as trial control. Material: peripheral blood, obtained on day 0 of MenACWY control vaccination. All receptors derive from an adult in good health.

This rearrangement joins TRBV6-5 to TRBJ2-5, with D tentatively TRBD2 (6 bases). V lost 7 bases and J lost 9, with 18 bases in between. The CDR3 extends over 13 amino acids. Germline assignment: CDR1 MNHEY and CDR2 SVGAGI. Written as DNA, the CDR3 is TGTGCCAGCAACGGCGGGGTGTGGAGACCCCAGTACTTC. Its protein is CASNGGVWRPQYF.

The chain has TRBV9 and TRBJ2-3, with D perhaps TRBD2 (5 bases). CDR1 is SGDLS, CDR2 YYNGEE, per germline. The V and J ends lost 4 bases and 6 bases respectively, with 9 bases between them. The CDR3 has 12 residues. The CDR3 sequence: CASSPRGDTQYF. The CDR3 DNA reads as TGTGCCAGCAGCCCCCGAGGGGATACGCAGTATTTT.

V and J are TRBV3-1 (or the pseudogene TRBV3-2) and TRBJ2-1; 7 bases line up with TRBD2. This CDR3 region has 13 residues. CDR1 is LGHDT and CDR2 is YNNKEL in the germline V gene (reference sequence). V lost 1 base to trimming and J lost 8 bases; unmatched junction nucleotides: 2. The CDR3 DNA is TGTGCCAGCAGCCAAGGGGGAGGGTATGAGCAGTTCTTC. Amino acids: CASSQGGGYEQFF.

CDR3 residues: CASSMAGDTEAFF. As DNA, the CDR3 is TGTGCCAGTAGTATGGCAGGGGACACTGAAGCTTTCTTT. The chain uses TRBV19 and TRBJ1-1; D possibly corresponds to TRBD1 (6 bases). The CDR3 is made up of 13 amino acids. Germline lookup yields CDR1 LNHDA and CDR2 SQIVND (reference sequence). The ends were cut back, 3 bases at V and 3 bases at J, with 8 bases in the middle.

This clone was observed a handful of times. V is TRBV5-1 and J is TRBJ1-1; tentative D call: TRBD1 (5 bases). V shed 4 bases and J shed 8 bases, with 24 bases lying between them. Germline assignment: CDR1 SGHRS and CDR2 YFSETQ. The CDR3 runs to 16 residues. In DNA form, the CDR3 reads TGCGCCAGCAGCCACGCTAAGCGGTCCAGGGAGGTGGAAGCTTTCTTT. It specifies CASSHAKRSREVEAFF.

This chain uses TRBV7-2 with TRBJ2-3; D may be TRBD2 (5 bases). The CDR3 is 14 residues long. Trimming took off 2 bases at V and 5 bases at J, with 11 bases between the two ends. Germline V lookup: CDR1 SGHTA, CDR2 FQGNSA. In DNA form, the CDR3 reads TGTGCCAGCAGCTTAAACCCTGCGGGAGATACGCAGTATTTT. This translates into CASSLNPAGDTQYF.

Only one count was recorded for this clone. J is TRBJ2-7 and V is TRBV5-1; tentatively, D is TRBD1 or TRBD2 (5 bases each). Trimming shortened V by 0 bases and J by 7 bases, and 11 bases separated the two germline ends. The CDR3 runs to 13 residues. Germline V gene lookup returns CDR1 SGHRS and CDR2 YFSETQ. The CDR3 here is CASSLVQGGEQYF. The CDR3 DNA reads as TGCGCCAGCAGCTTGGTTCAGGGCGGGGAGCAGTACTTC.

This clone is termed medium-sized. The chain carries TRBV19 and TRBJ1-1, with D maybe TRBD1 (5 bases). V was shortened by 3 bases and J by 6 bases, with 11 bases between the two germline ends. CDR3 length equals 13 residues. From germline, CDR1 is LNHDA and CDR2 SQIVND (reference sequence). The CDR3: CASSMWQGAEAFF. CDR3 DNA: TGTGCCAGTAGTATGTGGCAGGGCGCTGAAGCTTTCTTT.

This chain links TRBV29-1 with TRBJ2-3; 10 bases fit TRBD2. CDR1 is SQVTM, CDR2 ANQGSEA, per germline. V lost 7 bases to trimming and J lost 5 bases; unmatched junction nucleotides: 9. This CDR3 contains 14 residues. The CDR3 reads CSAGGLAVGDTQYF. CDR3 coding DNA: TGCAGCGCGGGAGGACTAGCGGTGGGAGATACGCAGTATTTT.

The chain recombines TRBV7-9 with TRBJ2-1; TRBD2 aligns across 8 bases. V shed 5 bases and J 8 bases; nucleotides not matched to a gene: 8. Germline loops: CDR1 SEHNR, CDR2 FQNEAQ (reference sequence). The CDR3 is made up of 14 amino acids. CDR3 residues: CASSPGLAADEQFF. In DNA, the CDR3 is TGTGCCAGCAGCCCCGGACTAGCAGCCGATGAGCAGTTCTTC.

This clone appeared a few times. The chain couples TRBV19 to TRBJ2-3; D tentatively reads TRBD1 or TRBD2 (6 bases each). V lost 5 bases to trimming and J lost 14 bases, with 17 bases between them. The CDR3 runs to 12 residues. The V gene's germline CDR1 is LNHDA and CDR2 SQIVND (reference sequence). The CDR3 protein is CASSLRGGLTYF. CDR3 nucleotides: TGTGCCAGTAGTTTACGTGGGGGGCTAACGTATTTT.

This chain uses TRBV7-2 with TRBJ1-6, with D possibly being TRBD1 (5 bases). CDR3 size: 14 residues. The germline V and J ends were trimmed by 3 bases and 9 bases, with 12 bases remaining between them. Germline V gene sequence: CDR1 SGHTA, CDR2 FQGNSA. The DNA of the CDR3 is TGTGCCAGCAGCTTGGGGGTTAAGGGTTCACCCCTCCACTTT. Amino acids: CASSLGVKGSPLHF. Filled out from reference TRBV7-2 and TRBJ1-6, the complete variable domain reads GAGVSQSPSNKVTEKGKDVELRCDPISGHTALYWYRQSLGQGLEFLIYFQGNSAPDKSGLPSDRFSAERTGGSVSTLTIQRTQQEDSAVYLCASSLGVKGSPLHFGNGTRLTVT.

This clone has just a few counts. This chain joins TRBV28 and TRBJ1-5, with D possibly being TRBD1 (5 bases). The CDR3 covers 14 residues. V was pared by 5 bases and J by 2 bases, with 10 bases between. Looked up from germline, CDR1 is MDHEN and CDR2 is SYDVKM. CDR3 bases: TGTGCCAGCAGTCTCCAGGGCGGCAATCAGCCCCAGCATTTT. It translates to CASSLQGGNQPQHF. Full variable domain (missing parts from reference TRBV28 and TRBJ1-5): DVKVTQSSRYLVKRTGEKVFLECVQDMDHENMFWYRQDPGLGLRLIYFSYDVKMKEKGDIPEGYSVSREKKERFSLILESASTNQTSMYLCASSLQGGNQPQHFGDGTRLSIL.

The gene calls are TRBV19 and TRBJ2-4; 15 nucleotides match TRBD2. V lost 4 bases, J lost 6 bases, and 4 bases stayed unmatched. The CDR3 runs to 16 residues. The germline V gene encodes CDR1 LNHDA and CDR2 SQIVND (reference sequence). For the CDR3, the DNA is TGTGCCAGTAGTACCCGGACTAGCGGGAGGGCAAACATTCAGTACTTC. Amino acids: CASSTRTSGRANIQYF. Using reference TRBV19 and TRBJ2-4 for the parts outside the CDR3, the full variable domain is DGGITQSPKYLFRKEGQNVTLSCEQNLNHDAMYWYRQDPGQGLRLIYYSQIVNDFQKGDIAEGYSVSREKKESFPLTVTSAQKNPTAFYLCASSTRTSGRANIQYFGAGTRLSVL.

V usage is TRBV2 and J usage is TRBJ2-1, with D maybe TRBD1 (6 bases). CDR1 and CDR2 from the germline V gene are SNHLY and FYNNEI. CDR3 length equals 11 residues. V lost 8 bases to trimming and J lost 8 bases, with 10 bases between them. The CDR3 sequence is CASSHRDEQFF. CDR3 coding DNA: TGTGCCAGCTCCCACAGGGATGAGCAGTTCTTC.

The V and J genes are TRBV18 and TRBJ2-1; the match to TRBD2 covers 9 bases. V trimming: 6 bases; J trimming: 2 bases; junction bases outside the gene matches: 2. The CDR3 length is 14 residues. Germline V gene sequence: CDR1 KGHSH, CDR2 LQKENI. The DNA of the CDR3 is TGTGCCAGCTCTCGGACTAGCGCCTACAATGAGCAGTTCTTC. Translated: CASSRTSAYNEQFF.

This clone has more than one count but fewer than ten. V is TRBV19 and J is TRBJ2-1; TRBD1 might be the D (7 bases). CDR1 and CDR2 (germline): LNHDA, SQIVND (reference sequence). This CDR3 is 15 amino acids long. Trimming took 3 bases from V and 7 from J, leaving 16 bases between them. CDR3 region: CASSMAAGGRNEQFF. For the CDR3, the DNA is TGTGCCAGTAGTATGGCAGCAGGGGGGAGAAATGAGCAGTTCTTC.

The CDR3 DNA reads as TGTGCCAGCAGCACTGGTCGGGAGGGGGCTACGCAGTATTTT. Its protein is CASSTGREGATQYF. This chain links TRBV3-1 (or the pseudogene TRBV3-2) with TRBJ2-3, with a possible D match to TRBD2 (8 bases). Germline assignment: CDR1 LGHDT and CDR2 YNNKEL (reference sequence). This CDR3 comprises 14 residues. Trimming removed 5 bases from V and 8 bases from J, with 17 bases in between.

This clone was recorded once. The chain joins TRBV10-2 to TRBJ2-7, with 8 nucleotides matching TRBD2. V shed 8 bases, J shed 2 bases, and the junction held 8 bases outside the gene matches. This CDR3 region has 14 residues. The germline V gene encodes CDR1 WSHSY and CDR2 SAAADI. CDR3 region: CASGGLAGTYEQYF. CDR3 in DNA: TGCGCCAGCGGAGGGCTAGCGGGTACCTACGAGCAGTACTTC.

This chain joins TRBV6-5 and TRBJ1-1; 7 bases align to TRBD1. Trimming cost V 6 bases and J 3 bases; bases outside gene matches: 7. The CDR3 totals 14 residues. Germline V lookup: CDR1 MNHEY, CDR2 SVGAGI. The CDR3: CASSLDRVDTEAFF. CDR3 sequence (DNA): TGTGCCAGCAGCTTAGACAGGGTCGACACTGAAGCTTTCTTT.

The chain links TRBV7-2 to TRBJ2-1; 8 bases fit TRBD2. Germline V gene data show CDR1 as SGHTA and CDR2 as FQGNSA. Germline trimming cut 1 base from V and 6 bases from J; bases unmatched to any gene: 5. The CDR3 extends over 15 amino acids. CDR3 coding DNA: TGTGCCAGCAGCTTAGTAGCGGGAATCTTCAATGAGCAGTTCTTC. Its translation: CASSLVAGIFNEQFF.

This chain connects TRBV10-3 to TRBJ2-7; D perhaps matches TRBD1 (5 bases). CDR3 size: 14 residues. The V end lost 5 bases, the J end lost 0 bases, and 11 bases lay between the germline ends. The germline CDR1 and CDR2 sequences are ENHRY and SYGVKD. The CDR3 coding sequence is TGTGCCATCAGTACCAGGGTTAGCTCCTACGAGCAGTACTTC. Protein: CAISTRVSSYEQYF.

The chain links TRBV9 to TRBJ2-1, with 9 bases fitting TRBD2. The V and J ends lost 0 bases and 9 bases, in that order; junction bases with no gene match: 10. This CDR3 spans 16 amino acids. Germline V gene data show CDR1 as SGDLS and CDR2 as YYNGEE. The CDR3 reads CASSVGGSGGGVEQFF. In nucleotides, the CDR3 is TGTGCCAGCAGCGTAGGTGGTAGCGGGGGAGGTGTTGAGCAGTTCTTC.